This T cell receptor (beta chain) was identified during a study of blood T cell repertoires in COVID-19. Per the original methods: Reference gene primers were amplified, and this amplification served to estimate nucleated cell counts. The assay was immunoSEQ multiplex PCR, and TCRdb's table has in-frame clones only and misses some. For V, J and clone size, that table is used; D and trimming come from the DNA. This table has about 180,000 clones, over 75% appearing once. This CDR3 region has 16 residues. Trimming at V came to 10 bases and at J to 1 base, leaving 13 bases not matched to a gene. Germline V gene data show CDR1 as LNHDA and CDR2 as SQIVND (reference sequence).

The rearrangement uses TRBV19 and TRBJ1-5, with TRBD1 matching over 7 bases. This clonotype originated in a person aged 65 to 79 with COVID-19, enrolled during active disease. The sample comprised peripheral blood. CDR3 region: CATAYRQGSSNQPQHF. The CDR3 region has the DNA TGTGCCACCGCCTATCGACAGGGATCCAGCAATCAGCCCCAGCATTTT.